Sequencing of this T cell receptor (beta chain) was carried out in a study of cytomegalovirus exposure and HLA in healthy donors. The study's findings and limits: Cytomegalovirus association was assigned to about 150 TCR beta chains.

From the 120-subject validation cohort, which was separate from the roughly 710-subject first cohort, the donors were drawn. TCRdb's table, derived via immunoSEQ multiplex PCR, lists solely in-frame clones and lacks some. In the table there are under 250,000 clones, roughly 84% of which are singletons. This clone occurred once. Its cognate antigen is unknown. Germline V lookup: CDR1 GTSNPN, CDR2 SVGIG (reference sequence). The V and J ends lost 0 bases and 5 bases, in that order; junction bases with no gene match: 2. The CDR3 length is 13 residues. The sequenced sample was PBMCs. The receptor's source is a woman aged 18-29 years in good health and CMV-seropositive. The chain combines TRBV30 with TRBJ2-5; 8 positions match TRBD2. CDR3 residues: CAWSVRLAETQYF. As DNA, the CDR3 is TGTGCCTGGAGTGTTAGACTAGCGGAGACCCAGTACTTC.